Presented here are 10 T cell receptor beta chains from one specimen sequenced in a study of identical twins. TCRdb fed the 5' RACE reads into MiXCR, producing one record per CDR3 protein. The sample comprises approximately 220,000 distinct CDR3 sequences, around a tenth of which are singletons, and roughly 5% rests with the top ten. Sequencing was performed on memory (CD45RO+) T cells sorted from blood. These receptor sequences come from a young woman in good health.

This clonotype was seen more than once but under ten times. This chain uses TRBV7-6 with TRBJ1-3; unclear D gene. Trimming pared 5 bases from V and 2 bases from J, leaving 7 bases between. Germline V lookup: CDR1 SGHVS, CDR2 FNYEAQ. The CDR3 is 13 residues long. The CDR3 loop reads CASSRYAGNTIYF. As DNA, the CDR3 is TGTGCCAGCAGCCGATACGCTGGAAACACCATATATTTT.

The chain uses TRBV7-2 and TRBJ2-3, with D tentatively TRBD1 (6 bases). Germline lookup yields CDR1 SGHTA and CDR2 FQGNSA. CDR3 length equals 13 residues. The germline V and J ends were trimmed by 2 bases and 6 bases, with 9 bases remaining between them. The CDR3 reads CASSLQGWDTQYF. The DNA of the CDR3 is TGTGCCAGCAGCTTACAGGGGTGGGATACGCAGTATTTT.

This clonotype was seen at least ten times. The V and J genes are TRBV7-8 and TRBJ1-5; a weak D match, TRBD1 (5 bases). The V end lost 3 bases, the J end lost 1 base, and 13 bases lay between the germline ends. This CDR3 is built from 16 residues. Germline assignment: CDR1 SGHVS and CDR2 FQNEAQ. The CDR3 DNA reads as TGTGCCAGCAGCTTCCGTGCAGGGCAGAGCAATCAGCCCCAGCATTTT. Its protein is CASSFRAGQSNQPQHF.

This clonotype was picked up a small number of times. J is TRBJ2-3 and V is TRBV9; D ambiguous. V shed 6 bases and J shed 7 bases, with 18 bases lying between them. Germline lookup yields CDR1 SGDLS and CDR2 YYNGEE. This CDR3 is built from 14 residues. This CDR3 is CASKAGWQANTQYF. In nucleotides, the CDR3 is TGTGCCAGCAAGGCCGGGTGGCAGGCAAATACGCAGTATTTT.

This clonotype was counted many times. The CDR3 here is CSARSRVKYEQYF. The CDR3 nucleotides read TGCAGTGCTAGAAGCAGGGTAAAGTACGAGCAGTACTTC. The chain links TRBV20-1 to TRBJ2-7; tentatively, D is TRBD1 (5 bases). CDR1 is DFQATT, CDR2 SNEGSKA, per germline (reference sequence). CDR3 length equals 13 residues. The V and J ends lost 2 bases and 4 bases respectively, with 12 bases between them.

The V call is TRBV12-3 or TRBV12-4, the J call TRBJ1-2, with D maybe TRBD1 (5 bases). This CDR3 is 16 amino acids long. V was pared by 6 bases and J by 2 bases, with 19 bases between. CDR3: CASSDRNRRLNYGYTF. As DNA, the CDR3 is TGTGCCAGCAGCGATAGAAACAGGCGGTTGAACTATGGCTACACCTTC.

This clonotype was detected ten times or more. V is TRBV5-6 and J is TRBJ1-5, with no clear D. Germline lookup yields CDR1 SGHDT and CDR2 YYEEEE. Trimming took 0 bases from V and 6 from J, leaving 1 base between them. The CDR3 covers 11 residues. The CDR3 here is CASSLGQPQHF. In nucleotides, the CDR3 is TGTGCCAGCAGCTTGGGTCAGCCCCAGCATTTT.

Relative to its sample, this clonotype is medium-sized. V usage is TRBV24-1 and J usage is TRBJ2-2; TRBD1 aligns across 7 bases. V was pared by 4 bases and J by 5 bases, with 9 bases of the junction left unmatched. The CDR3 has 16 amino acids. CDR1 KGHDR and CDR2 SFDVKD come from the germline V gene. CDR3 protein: CATSDSGQDWTGELFF. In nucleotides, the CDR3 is TGTGCCACCAGTGACTCCGGACAGGATTGGACCGGGGAGCTGTTTTTT.

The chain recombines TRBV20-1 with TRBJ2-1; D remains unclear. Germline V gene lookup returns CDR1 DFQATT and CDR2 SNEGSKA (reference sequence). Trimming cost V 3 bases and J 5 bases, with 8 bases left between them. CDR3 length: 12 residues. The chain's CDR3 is CSASRRNNEQFF. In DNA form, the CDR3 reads TGCAGTGCTAGCCGGCGGAACAATGAGCAGTTCTTC.

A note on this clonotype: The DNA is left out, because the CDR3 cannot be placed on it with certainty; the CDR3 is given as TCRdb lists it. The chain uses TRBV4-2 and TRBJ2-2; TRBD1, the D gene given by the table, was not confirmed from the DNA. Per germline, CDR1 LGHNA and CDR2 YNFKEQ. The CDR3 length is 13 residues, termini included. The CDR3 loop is CASSPLRTGSCFF.